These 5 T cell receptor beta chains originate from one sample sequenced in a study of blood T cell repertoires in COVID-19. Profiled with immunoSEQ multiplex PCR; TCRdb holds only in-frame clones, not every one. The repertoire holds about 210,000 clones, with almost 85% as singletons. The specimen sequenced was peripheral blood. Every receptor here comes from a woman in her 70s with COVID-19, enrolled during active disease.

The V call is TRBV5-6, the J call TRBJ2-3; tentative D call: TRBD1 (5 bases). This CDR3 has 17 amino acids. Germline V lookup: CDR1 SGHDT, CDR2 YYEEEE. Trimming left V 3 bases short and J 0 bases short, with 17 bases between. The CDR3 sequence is CASSYRLGPGSTDTQYF. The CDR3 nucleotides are TGTGCCAGCAGCTATCGCCTGGGGCCCGGAAGCACAGATACGCAGTATTTT.

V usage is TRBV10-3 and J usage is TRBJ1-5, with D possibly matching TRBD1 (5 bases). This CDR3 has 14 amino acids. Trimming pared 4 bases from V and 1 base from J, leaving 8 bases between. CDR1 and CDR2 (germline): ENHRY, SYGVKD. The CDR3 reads CAISAAGSNQPQHF. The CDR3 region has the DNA TGTGCCATCAGTGCCGCAGGGAGCAATCAGCCCCAGCATTTT.

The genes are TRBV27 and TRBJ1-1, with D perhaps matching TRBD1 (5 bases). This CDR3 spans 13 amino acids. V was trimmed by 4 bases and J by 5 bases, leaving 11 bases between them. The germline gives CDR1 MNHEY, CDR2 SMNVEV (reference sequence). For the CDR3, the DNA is TGTGCCAGCAGTTCCAGGGTTGGTACTGAAGCTTTCTTT. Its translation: CASSSRVGTEAFF.

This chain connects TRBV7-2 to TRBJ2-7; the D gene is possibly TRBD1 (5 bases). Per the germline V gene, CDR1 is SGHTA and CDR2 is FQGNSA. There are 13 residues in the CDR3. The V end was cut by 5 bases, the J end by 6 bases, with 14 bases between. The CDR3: CASSPIPGFEQYF. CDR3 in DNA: TGTGCCAGCAGCCCGATCCCAGGGTTCGAGCAGTACTTC.

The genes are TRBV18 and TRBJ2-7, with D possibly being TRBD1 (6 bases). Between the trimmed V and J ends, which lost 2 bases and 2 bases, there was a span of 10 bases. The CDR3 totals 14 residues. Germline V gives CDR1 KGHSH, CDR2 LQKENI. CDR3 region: CASSPTDRPYEQYF. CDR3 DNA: TGTGCCAGCTCACCAACGGACAGACCCTACGAGCAGTACTTC.